This T cell receptor beta chain derives from a study of cytomegalovirus exposure and HLA in healthy donors. The table lists this clone with a few counts. Its specificity is unknown. Findings and limits, study-wide: As confirmed in vitro, three CMV-associated chains were specific for CMV antigens.

Data came from immunoSEQ multiplex PCR; TCRdb stores just in-frame clones and leaves some out. There are 250,000 to 400,000 clones in the sample; around 90% occur only once, and around 0.96% lies in the top ten. Germline CDR1 reads SGHAT; CDR2 reads FQNNGV. Trimming left V 1 base short and J 4 bases short, with 7 bases between. There are 13 residues in the CDR3. This receptor was obtained from a man aged 30 to 39 in good health and CMV-seronegative. Specimen: PBMCs. The chain carries TRBV11-2 and TRBJ1-2, with no clear D. The CDR3 reads CASSLVSGYGYTF. The DNA for the CDR3 is TGTGCCAGCAGCTTAGTATCGGGCTATGGCTACACCTTC.